Following are 28 T cell receptor beta chains from one sample sequenced in a study of T cells in Graves' hyperthyroidism and ophthalmopathy. From RNA transcripts, TCR beta CDR3 regions were amplified. A set of HTBI primers served as the primers for a first-round RT-PCR of the TCR CDR3. TCRdb reanalysed the multiplex PCR reads using MiXCR and keeps one entry per CDR3 protein. This table has 450,000 to 700,000 distinct CDR3 sequences, 46% appearing once. Sequenced sample: peripheral blood or thyroid tissue (not recorded which). These receptors originate from an adult woman with Graves' disease, either hyperthyroidism or ophthalmopathy (not recorded which).

This clonotype was recorded many times. J is TRBJ1-1 and V is TRBV7-6, with D tentatively TRBD1 (6 bases). V was clipped by 5 bases and J by 4 bases, with 14 bases between them. The CDR3 length is 14 residues. Per the germline V gene, CDR1 is SGHVS and CDR2 is FNYEAQ. CDR3 loop: CASSIGGGGTEAFF. The CDR3 nucleotides are TGTGCCAGCAGCATAGGCGGAGGGGGCACTGAAGCTTTCTTT.

This clonotype was observed a few times. This chain links TRBV12-3 or TRBV12-4 with TRBJ2-2, with 9 positions matching TRBD1. Germline trimming cut 4 bases from V and 7 bases from J; bases unmatched to any gene: 13. The CDR3 contains 17 residues. The DNA for the CDR3 is TGTGCCAGCAGTTGGACCCAGGGACAGGGAGGTAACGGGGAGCTGTTTTTT. It codes for CASSWTQGQGGNGELFF.

CDR3 protein: CSAYGTVASTYPEAFF. CDR3 DNA sequence: TGCAGCGCATACGGGACAGTGGCTTCCACTTACCCTGAAGCTTTCTTT. V gene TRBV29-1 combines with J gene TRBJ1-1; 7 bases agree with TRBD1. J was trimmed by 6 bases and V by 7 bases; bases with no gene match: 20. The CDR3 spans 16 residues. Germline values: CDR1 SQVTM, CDR2 ANQGSEA. The variable domain in full, completed from reference TRBV29-1 and TRBJ1-1, reads SAVISQKPSRDICQRGTSLTIQCQVDSQVTMMFWYRQQPGQSLTLIATANQGSEATYESGFVIDKFPISRPNLTFSTLTVSNMSPEDSSIYLCSAYGTVASTYPEAFFGQGTRLTVV.

V is TRBV10-1 and J is TRBJ2-2; D uncertain. The germline CDR1 and CDR2 sequences are WNHNN and SYGVQD (reference sequence). The germline V and J ends were trimmed by 0 bases and 10 bases, with 6 bases remaining between them. The CDR3 has 12 amino acids. The chain's CDR3 is CASSESTEELFF. The CDR3 nucleotides are TGCGCCAGCAGTGAGTCGACTGAGGAGCTGTTTTTT.

In the case of this clonotype: Given a much more abundant clone one base away, this may be a read error. J is TRBJ1-5 and V is TRBV19; 7 nucleotides line up with TRBD1. Germline CDR1 is LNHDA and CDR2 is SQIVND (reference sequence). The CDR3 totals 14 residues. The CDR3 region is CASSNHRGNQPQQF. CDR3 DNA: TGTGCCAGCAGTAACCACAGGGGTAATCAGCCCCAGCAGTTT.

The chain recombines TRBV5-1 with TRBJ1-1, with 9 bases fitting TRBD1. After removal of 4 bases from V and 6 bases from J, the junction contained 7 bases not matched to a gene. CDR1 SGHRS and CDR2 YFSETQ come from the germline V gene. The CDR3 loop spans 14 amino acids. CDR3 protein: CASSARQGDAEAFF. DNA of the CDR3: TGCGCCAGCAGCGCTAGACAGGGGGACGCTGAAGCTTTCTTT.

The sample holds many counts of this clonotype. The chain recombines TRBV10-3 with TRBJ1-1; D remains ambiguous. The V gene lost 0 bases and the J gene lost 4 bases, with 9 bases spanning the gap. The CDR3 runs 14 residues. The germline gives CDR1 ENHRY, CDR2 SYGVKD. The CDR3 is CAISESTGGTEAFF. As DNA, the CDR3 is TGTGCCATCAGTGAGTCGACCGGAGGCACTGAAGCTTTCTTT.

Turning to this clonotype: At one of its ends the junction is not consistent with the germline gene, which may arise from a read error. This chain joins TRBV6-5 and TRBJ1-6; D remains ambiguous. Germline V gene sequence: CDR1 MNHEY, CDR2 SVGAGI. The CDR3 is 23 amino acids. For the CDR3, the DNA is TGTGCCGGCAGTTACTCGAGGAAAGAGTCCGGGCCTCGAGGCGTTATGGATAATTCACCCCTCCACTTT. Its protein product is CAGSYSRKESGPRGVMDNSPLHF.

This clonotype occurred a few times. J is TRBJ2-6 and V is TRBV10-3; maybe TRBD2 (5 bases). The V gene's germline CDR1 is ENHRY and CDR2 SYGVKD. V was pared by 8 bases and J by 2 bases, with 16 bases between. This CDR3 region has 16 residues. CDR3 sequence reads: CAIRGEGFAGANVLTF. The CDR3 coding sequence is TGTGCCATCCGGGGAGAGGGATTCGCTGGGGCCAACGTCCTGACTTTC.

The rearrangement uses TRBV7-2 and TRBJ1-1, with D possibly matching TRBD1 (6 bases). The CDR3 spans 15 residues. Germline CDR1 and CDR2: SGHTA and FQGNSA. Trimming cost V 5 bases and J 0 bases, with 13 bases left between them. The CDR3 sequence: CASSPQGGVNTEAFF. The CDR3 bases are TGTGCCAGCAGCCCACAGGGTGGGGTGAACACTGAAGCTTTCTTT.

This chain uses TRBV11-1 with TRBJ2-7, with D unresolved. CDR3 length equals 14 residues. Germline CDR1 and CDR2: SGHAT and FQDESV (reference sequence). The V and J ends lost 2 bases and 3 bases respectively, with 11 bases between them. The DNA for the CDR3 is TGTGCCAGCAGCTTAAGAGTGGACGGCTACGAGCAGTACTTC. It encodes CASSLRVDGYEQYF.

The chain employs TRBV25-1 and TRBJ1-1, with no clear D. Germline CDR1 is MGHDK and CDR2 is SYGVNS. The ends were cut back, 6 bases at V and 1 base at J, with 21 bases in the middle. CDR3 length: 17 residues. The CDR3 reads CASSARAVLGRNTEAFF. CDR3 nucleotides: TGTGCCAGCAGCGCCCGGGCCGTCCTTGGGCGGAACACTGAAGCTTTCTTT. Using reference TRBV25-1 and TRBJ1-1 for the parts outside the CDR3, the full variable domain is EADIYQTPRYLVIGTGKKITLECSQTMGHDKMYWYQQDPGMELHLIHYSYGVNSTEKGDLSSESTVSRIRTEHFPLTLESARPSHTSQYLCASSARAVLGRNTEAFFGQGTRLTVV.

This clonotype was seen just once. V and J are TRBV15 and TRBJ1-2; 8 positions agree with TRBD1. Germline trimming cut 0 bases from V and 2 bases from J; bases unmatched to any gene: 11. CDR3 length: 18 residues. Germline V gene lookup returns CDR1 LNHNV and CDR2 YYDKDF (reference sequence). The chain's CDR3 is CATSRETPGAGGNYGYTF. DNA for the CDR3: TGTGCCACCAGCAGAGAAACCCCGGGGGCAGGGGGCAACTATGGCTACACCTTC. Filled out from reference TRBV15 and TRBJ1-2, the complete variable domain reads DAMVIQNPRYQVTQFGKPVTLSCSQTLNHNVMYWYQQKSSQAPKLLFHYYDKDFNNEADTPDNFQSRRPNTSFCFLDIRSPGLGDTAMYLCATSRETPGAGGNYGYTFGSGTRLTVV.

Worth noting for this clonotype: Just one base apart from a much larger clone, this may be a read error. The V and J genes are TRBV2 and TRBJ1-2; TRBD1 aligns across 9 bases. The CDR3 runs to 15 residues. Germline trimming cut 5 bases from V and 6 bases from J; bases unmatched to any gene: 10. Germline V CDR1 and CDR2: SNHLY, FYNNEI. This chain's CDR3 is CASSRRRTGVDGYTF. As DNA, the CDR3 is TGTGCCAGCAGTAGGCGCCGGACAGGGGTGGATGGCTACACCTTC. The entire variable domain, with the rest obtained from reference TRBV2 and TRBJ1-2, is as follows: EPEVTQTPSHQVTQMGQEVILRCVPISNHLYFYWYRQILGQKVEFLVSFYNNEISEKSEIFDDQFSVERPDGSNFTLKIRSTKLEDSAMYFCASSRRRTGVDGYTFGSGTRLTVV.

This clonotype was recorded once. This chain connects TRBV10-2 to TRBJ1-2; D is unclear. V dropped 5 bases and J dropped 10 bases, with 17 bases sitting between them. Looked up from germline, CDR1 is WSHSY and CDR2 is SAAADI. This CDR3 contains 13 residues. CDR3 nucleotide sequence: TGCGCCAGCAGTTTAGCGGGAGCGATGGTCTACACCTTC. Protein product: CASSLAGAMVYTF.

This chain uses TRBV7-2 with TRBJ2-5; 11 nucleotides line up with TRBD2. There are 15 residues in the CDR3. V was clipped by 6 bases and J by 3 bases; unmatched bases: 6. Germline V CDR1 and CDR2: SGHTA, FQGNSA. The CDR3 sequence: CASRLLAGGKETQYF. DNA for the CDR3: TGTGCCAGCAGACTCTTAGCGGGGGGGAAAGAGACCCAGTACTTC. The whole variable domain, remainder taken from reference TRBV7-2 and TRBJ2-5, is GAGVSQSPSNKVTEKGKDVELRCDPISGHTALYWYRQSLGQGLEFLIYFQGNSAPDKSGLPSDRFSAERTGGSVSTLTIQRTQQEDSAVYLCASRLLAGGKETQYFGPGTRLLVL.

Many counts were recorded for this clonotype. The J gene is TRBJ1-1, the V gene TRBV20-1, with TRBD1 matching 7 bases. V lost 5 bases and J lost 6; bases outside the gene matches: 6. Germline CDR1 DFQATT, CDR2 SNEGSKA (reference sequence). CDR3 length: 12 amino acids. The CDR3 spells CSAWDSRSEAFF. DNA of the CDR3: TGCAGTGCTTGGGACAGCCGTTCTGAAGCTTTCTTT.

The sample holds many counts of this clonotype. The chain joins TRBV15 to TRBJ1-2; D unclear. The CDR3 extends over 12 amino acids. V gave up 0 bases and J gave up 5 bases, with 4 bases separating them. Germline CDR1 is LNHNV and CDR2 is YYDKDF (reference sequence). CDR3 protein: CATSRDGYGYTF. DNA of the CDR3: TGTGCCACCAGCAGAGACGGGTATGGCTACACCTTC.

The chain combines TRBV2 with TRBJ2-5; D is uncertain. The ends were cut back, 6 bases at V and 5 bases at J, with 16 bases in the middle. Germline CDR1 is SNHLY and CDR2 is FYNNEI. The CDR3 has 14 amino acids. CDR3: CASSASPQLETQYF. The CDR3 region has the DNA TGTGCCAGCAGCGCGTCCCCTCAGTTGGAGACCCAGTACTTC.

Comment on this clonotype: A read error may account for a junction end that differs from germline. The CDR3 here is CSVKWTSGERYF. The CDR3 DNA follows: TGCAGCGTTAAATGGACATCGGGCGAGCGGTACTTC. The chain is built from TRBV29-1 and TRBJ2-7, with D maybe TRBD1 (5 bases). The length of the CDR3 is 12 residues. Germline CDR1 and CDR2: SQVTM and ANQGSEA.

This clonotype was counted between two and nine times. This chain connects TRBV18 to TRBJ1-1, with no clear D. This CDR3 is 15 amino acids long. CDR1 is KGHSH, CDR2 LQKENI, per germline. V gave up 2 bases and J gave up 1 base, with 11 bases separating them. For the CDR3, the DNA is TGTGCCAGCTCACCATTGTCCGACGAGAACACTGAAGCTTTCTTT. Its translation: CASSPLSDENTEAFF.

A word on this clonotype: This may stem from a read error, because a much larger clone lies one nucleotide away. The chain carries TRBV4-1 and TRBJ1-1, with D unclear. The CDR3 contains 14 residues. V dropped 1 base and J dropped 3 bases, with 9 bases sitting between them. Germline V lookup: CDR1 MGHRA, CDR2 YSYEKL. The CDR3 DNA reads TGCGCCAGCAGCCAAGGGCATAAGGACACTGAAGCTTTCTTT. Translated: CASSQGHKDTEAFF.

Comment on this clonotype: A junction boundary mismatches the germline segment, possibly from a read error. The gene calls are TRBV10-3 and TRBJ1-5; D remains ambiguous. Germline CDR1 and CDR2: ENHRY and SYGVKD. This CDR3 contains 13 residues. CDR3 loop: CATSLQENQPQHF. DNA for the CDR3: TGTGCCACCAGTCTCCAGGAAAATCAGCCCCAGCATTTT.

In this sample, this clonotype turned up many times. The J gene is TRBJ1-5, the V gene TRBV20-1, with 9 bases fitting TRBD1. The CDR3 extends over 16 amino acids. Germline-derived CDR1 and CDR2 are DFQATT and SNEGSKA (reference sequence). Unmatched junction bases numbered 11, after V lost 6 bases and J lost 2 bases. CDR3 in DNA: TGCAGTGCCACAGGGGGCCCTGGGTGGGGCAATCAGCCCCAGCATTTT. Its translation: CSATGGPGWGNQPQHF.

This clonotype was found many times. The genes are TRBV11-2 and TRBJ2-7; D is uncertain. The CDR3 loop spans 13 amino acids. From germline, CDR1 is SGHAT and CDR2 FQNNGV. Trimming cost V 2 bases and J 2 bases, with 7 bases left between them. CDR3 protein: CASSLLGTYEQYF. The CDR3 DNA is TGTGCCAGCAGCTTACTGGGAACCTACGAGCAGTACTTC.

The chain is built from TRBV10-3 and TRBJ1-2; 9 nucleotides line up with TRBD1. CDR1 is ENHRY and CDR2 is SYGVKD in the germline V gene. V lost 9 bases and J lost 3; bases outside the gene matches: 8. The CDR3 totals 14 residues. The CDR3 sequence: CAITGGRTDYGYTF. The DNA for the CDR3 is TGTGCCATTACAGGGGGCAGAACAGACTATGGCTACACCTTC.

This clonotype was recorded many times. The rearrangement uses TRBV20-1 and TRBJ2-7; 7 bases match TRBD2. V was clipped by 3 bases and J by 3 bases; unmatched bases: 14. Germline CDR1 reads DFQATT; CDR2 reads SNEGSKA (reference sequence). The CDR3 sequence is 16 residues long. CDR3 coding DNA: TGCAGTGCTAGGGCTCCTCGCGGGAGTGAGTTCTACGAGCAGTACTTC. Translating gives CSARAPRGSEFYEQYF.

This clonotype was observed many times. The chain uses TRBV7-9 and TRBJ1-4, with D unresolved. With 1 base removed from V and 4 bases from J, the gap between germline ends came to 10 bases. Germline V gene sequence: CDR1 SEHNR, CDR2 FQNEAQ (reference sequence). The CDR3 totals 15 residues. The CDR3 here is CASSLGEISNEKLFF. The DNA for the CDR3 is TGTGCCAGCAGCTTAGGGGAAATCAGTAATGAAAAACTGTTTTTT. Looking up the rest from reference TRBV7-9 and TRBJ1-4 gives the full variable domain: DTGVSQNPRHKITKRGQNVTFRCDPISEHNRLYWYRQTLGQGPEFLTYFQNEAQLEKSRLLSDRFSAERPKGSFSTLEIQRTEQGDSAMYLCASSLGEISNEKLFFGSGTQLSVL.